Each of the 17 T cell receptor beta chains below was sequenced from the same sample in a study of shared clonotypes between healthy human individuals. Here immunoSEQ multiplex PCR was the method, and the copy in TCRdb shows in-frame clones only, minus some. This table has about 2.1 million clones, just under 95% appearing once. It was CD45RO-negative cells, positively selected for CCR7, that made up naive CD8 cells, with terminally differentiated effector memory CD45RA+ cells excluded. Material: naive CD8+ T cells from PBMCs. The source of these receptors is a man aged 18 to 30 in good health. Some clones in this sample may be carry-over from other donors' samples.

This chain connects TRBV13 to TRBJ2-7, with TRBD2 matching 9 bases. The CDR3 is 17 amino acids. V lost 5 bases and J lost 5; bases outside the gene matches: 16. Germline V gene lookup returns CDR1 PRHDT and CDR2 FYEKMQ (reference sequence). DNA of the CDR3: TGTGCCAGCAGCGAACAAGCGGGAGGTCCCCATTGGGACGAGCAGTACTTC. The encoded protein is CASSEQAGGPHWDEQYF.

This sequence joins TRBV27 and TRBJ1-2; 7 bases align to TRBD1. J lost 3 bases, V lost 4 bases, and 2 bases had no gene match. Looked up from germline, CDR1 is MNHEY and CDR2 is SMNVEV (reference sequence). The CDR3 is 13 amino acids. In nucleotides, the CDR3 is TGTGCCAGCAGTTGGACAGGCTACTATGGCTACACCTTC. This translates into CASSWTGYYGYTF.

V and J are TRBV13 and TRBJ1-1, with a tentative D call TRBD1 (5 bases). This CDR3 region has 16 residues. Germline CDR1 and CDR2: PRHDT and FYEKMQ (reference sequence). Trimming removed 0 bases from V and 0 bases from J, with 11 bases in between. The CDR3 region is CASSLGLGRLNTEAFF. CDR3 in DNA: TGTGCCAGCAGCTTAGGCTTGGGGCGGTTGAACACTGAAGCTTTCTTT.

The chain uses TRBV6-1 and TRBJ2-1, with TRBD2 as a possible D gene (6 bases). The ends were cut back, 6 bases at V and 4 bases at J, with 16 bases in the middle. The length of the CDR3 is 15 residues. The germline V gene encodes CDR1 MNHNS and CDR2 SASEGT. The chain's CDR3 is CASSGTHGLYNEQFF. CDR3 DNA: TGTGCCAGCAGCGGGACTCACGGACTATACAATGAGCAGTTCTTC.

The chain combines TRBV7-9 with TRBJ2-6; D remains ambiguous. Germline loops: CDR1 SEHNR, CDR2 FQNEAQ (reference sequence). CDR3 length equals 17 residues. The germline V and J ends were trimmed by 2 bases and 0 bases, with 11 bases remaining between them. The chain's CDR3 is CASSLYDASSGANVLTF. In DNA, the CDR3 is TGTGCCAGCAGCTTATACGATGCCAGCTCTGGGGCCAACGTCCTGACTTTC.

The V gene is TRBV27, the J gene TRBJ2-1; TRBD2 matches at 12 bases. V gave up 5 bases and J gave up 8 bases; unmatched junction bases: 4. This CDR3 has 14 amino acids. CDR1 MNHEY and CDR2 SMNVEV come from the germline V gene (reference sequence). CDR3 in amino acids: CASSPSSGGDEQFF. CDR3 DNA sequence: TGTGCCAGCAGTCCCTCTAGCGGGGGGGATGAGCAGTTCTTC.

The chain employs TRBV5-6 and TRBJ2-4; 9 bases map to TRBD1. This CDR3 has 15 amino acids. The V and J ends lost 4 bases and 2 bases, in that order; junction bases with no gene match: 4. Germline CDR1 is SGHDT and CDR2 is YYEEEE. For the CDR3, the DNA is TGTGCCAGCAGCGGGACAGGGTCTTCCAAAAACATTCAGTACTTC. The encoded protein is CASSGTGSSKNIQYF.

The rearrangement uses TRBV5-1 and TRBJ2-3; maybe TRBD2 (6 bases). Germline V gene data show CDR1 as SGHRS and CDR2 as YFSETQ. V lost 5 bases and J lost 4, with 8 bases in between. The CDR3 loop spans 12 amino acids. The CDR3 sequence is CASRGGPDTQYF. CDR3 nucleotides: TGCGCCAGCAGAGGAGGGCCAGATACGCAGTATTTT.

This chain joins TRBV6-5 and TRBJ2-7; 10 positions match TRBD2. Trimming at V came to 2 bases and at J to 6 bases, leaving 7 bases not matched to a gene. CDR1 and CDR2 from the germline V gene are MNHEY and SVGAGI. This CDR3 contains 15 residues. CDR3 DNA: TGTGCCAGCAGTTACGGTGGTAGCGGGAGGATCGAGCAGTACTTC. The encoded protein is CASSYGGSGRIEQYF.

V is TRBV9 and J is TRBJ2-4, with TRBD2 identical over 10 bases. The germline V gene has CDR1 SGDLS and CDR2 YYNGEE. The CDR3 covers 16 residues. The V and J ends lost 4 bases and 0 bases, in that order; junction bases with no gene match: 4. The chain's CDR3 is CASSPGLAVAKNIQYF. The CDR3 coding sequence is TGTGCCAGCAGCCCAGGACTAGCGGTAGCCAAAAACATTCAGTACTTC.

As to this clone: Other nucleotide sequences in the sample specify the same CDR3. V gene TRBV30 combines with J gene TRBJ1-5, with D possibly matching TRBD1 (5 bases). V shed 3 bases and J shed 3 bases, with 9 bases lying between them. The CDR3 is 13 residues long. Germline V gene lookup returns CDR1 GTSNPN and CDR2 SVGIG (reference sequence). The CDR3 here is CAWSWGNNQPQHF. The CDR3 nucleotides read TGTGCCTGGAGCTGGGGCAACAATCAGCCCCAGCATTTT.

This sequence joins TRBV5-6 and TRBJ2-1; possible D gene TRBD1, 6 bases. V lost 6 bases and J 0 bases, leaving 10 bases between the germline ends. The CDR3 spans 14 residues. In germline, CDR1 is SGHDT, CDR2 YYEEEE. The DNA for the CDR3 is TGTGCCAGCATAACAGGGAGCTCCTACAATGAGCAGTTCTTC. Residues: CASITGSSYNEQFF.

The chain uses TRBV14 and TRBJ1-1; the D is unclear. V was pared by 2 bases and J by 0 bases, with 10 bases between. This CDR3 has 15 residues. Looked up from germline, CDR1 is SGHDN and CDR2 is FVKESK. The CDR3 region has the DNA TGTGCCAGCAGCCAACTCCGTATGATGAACACTGAAGCTTTCTTT. It is translated as CASSQLRMMNTEAFF.

Note on this clone: Other DNA sequences in this sample translate to the same CDR3. The V call is TRBV27, the J call TRBJ2-1; the match to TRBD2 covers 10 bases. Germline V gene lookup returns CDR1 MNHEY and CDR2 SMNVEV (reference sequence). The CDR3 runs to 15 residues. Trimming took 4 bases from V and 7 from J; bases not matched to a gene: 7. Here the CDR3 reads CASSSLAGVGNEQFF. The CDR3 DNA reads TGTGCCAGCAGTTCCCTAGCGGGAGTAGGGAATGAGCAGTTCTTC.

The genes are TRBV2 and TRBJ1-2; possible D gene TRBD1, 5 bases. The CDR3 totals 15 residues. The V and J ends lost 5 bases and 5 bases respectively, with 18 bases between them. The germline V gene has CDR1 SNHLY and CDR2 FYNNEI. The CDR3: CASSTAGSVRYGYTF. The DNA for the CDR3 is TGTGCCAGCAGTACTGCAGGGTCGGTGCGGTATGGCTACACCTTC.

V is TRBV25-1 and J is TRBJ1-2; 8 bases fit TRBD1. Germline V gene lookup returns CDR1 MGHDK and CDR2 SYGVNS. V dropped 0 bases and J dropped 6; count of bases not matched to a gene: 9. CDR3 length: 16 residues. In nucleotides, the CDR3 is TGTGCCAGCAGTGAATATGTCCCGGACAGGGAAGATGGCTACACCTTC. It codes for CASSEYVPDREDGYTF.

As regards this clone: Other DNA sequences from this sample encode an identical CDR3 as well. Here the CDR3 reads CASSFGTGYEQYF. The CDR3 DNA follows: TGTGCCAGCAGCTTCGGTACGGGCTACGAGCAGTACTTC. V is TRBV7-9 and J is TRBJ2-7; D is uncertain. Trimming removed 3 bases from V and 3 bases from J, with 9 bases in between. This CDR3 region has 13 residues. CDR1 and CDR2 from the germline V gene are SEHNR and FQNEAQ (reference sequence).